This TCR beta chain originates from a study of T cell clusters in autoimmune cytopenias. Findings and caveats of the study: Exclusive TRB clusters were almost three-fold more numerous in healthy donors than in active autoimmune hepatitis.

TRB rearrangements were amplified by touch-down multiplex PCR with mixed TRB-A/B primers. After re-calling the multiplex PCR reads, TCRdb lists one entry per CDR3 protein, DNA absent. The listing records approximately 15,000 distinct CDR3 sequences. The CDR3 extends over 15 amino acids. CDR1 MNHEY and CDR2 SVGAGI come from the germline V gene. As regards this clonotype: What it binds is not known.

TRB amplification used approximately 250 ng of peripheral blood genomic DNA. Another study also made use of these data, one on T cell repertoires in aging, cancer and after chemotherapy.

This TCR came from a human donor in good health. The sample taken for sequencing was peripheral blood. The rearrangement links TRBV6-5 to TRBJ2-1; TCRdb lists TRBD2, though no DNA is available to test this call. CDR3: CASSYTWGGGNEQFF.